The rows below give T cell receptor beta chains drawn from one sample of a study of CD8 T cells in Susac syndrome. TCRdb used MiXCR to reprocess the immunoSEQ multiplex PCR reads, holding one entry per CDR3 protein. The sample has 180,000 or so distinct CDR3 sequences; about 95% are singletons. Sequencing used CD4+ T cells from PBMCs. All receptors derive from a human donor with multiple sclerosis. Both conserved end residues are trimmed from each CDR3. The size of a clone is reported for some rows only, either as once, few or many, or as a class for expanded clones.

CDR3: SASRRDSTYEQY; size: -; length: 12; V: TRBV20-1
CDR3: AWSPGRYYGYT; size: -; length: 11; V: TRBV30
CDR3: AWSTDLPSQPQH; size: -; length: 12; V: TRBV30
CDR3: SVAPQGYGYT; size: -; length: 10; V: TRBV29-1
CDR3: SAGDPGQGRGKLF; size: -; length: 13; V: TRBV20-1
CDR3: SVTGTNTDTQY; size: -; length: 11; V: TRBV29-1
CDR3: ASSPSAAVEKLF; size: -; length: 12; V: TRBV11-2
CDR3: ASMTSGQLQETQY; size: -; length: 13; V: TRBV27
CDR3: SLGGTLLLTDTQY; size: once; length: 13; V: TRBV20-1
CDR3: ASGSALVYGYT; size: -; length: 11; V: TRBV27
CDR3: ATSDTYNEQF; size: once; length: 10; V: TRBV24-1
CDR3: ASSQVAETQY; size: -; length: 10; V: TRBV4-1
CDR3: AWSSSETQY; size: -; length: 9; V: TRBV30
CDR3: ASSSAWGSYGYT; size: -; length: 12; V: TRBV5-4
CDR3: ASSLRGMGETQY; size: -; length: 12; V: TRBV7-3
CDR3: ASSDAGIYGYT; size: -; length: 11; V: TRBV25-1
CDR3: ASSLQSGDTEAF; size: -; length: 12; V: TRBV7-9
CDR3: AWCQTAPHNEQF; size: -; length: 12; V: TRBV30
CDR3: ASSLHQGGYGYT; size: -; length: 12; V: TRBV3-1
CDR3: SARGQLQETQY; size: once; length: 11; V: TRBV20-1
CDR3: SVEYRTGYEQY; size: -; length: 11; V: TRBV29-1
CDR3: ASSTQDRGSQH; size: -; length: 11; V: TRBV19
CDR3: ASSPGAYRNTGELF; size: -; length: 14; V: TRBV6-1
CDR3: SAGEEQPQH; size: -; length: 9; V: TRBV20-1
CDR3: AISGAGGPYEQY; size: -; length: 12; V: TRBV12-3/TRBV12-4
CDR3: ATSARGGNDGYT; size: -; length: 12; V: TRBV15
CDR3: ASSPSAGGYEQY; size: -; length: 12; V: TRBV7-9
CDR3: ASSLGSTEEQY; size: -; length: 11; V: TRBV5-1
CDR3: AIPRDGQEDYGYT; size: -; length: 13; V: TRBV2
CDR3: ATSDPGGLVEQF; size: -; length: 12; V: TRBV24-1
CDR3: AWSVDGGAYNEQF; size: -; length: 13; V: TRBV30